These 28 T cell receptor beta chains were sequenced from one sample in a study of OX40 agonist ivuxolimab in advanced cancers. Generated by immunoSEQ multiplex PCR, the TCRdb table keeps only in-frame clones and is missing some. Of under 65,000 clones in the sample, around 85% were seen once. The specimen comprised CD4+ or CD8+ T cells sorted from blood, sampled in a trial of the OX40 agonist ivuxolimab. The receptors were sampled from an adult with an advanced solid tumor such as melanoma, head and neck, liver or kidney cancer.

This chain joins TRBV28 and TRBJ1-4; 9 nucleotides align to TRBD1. Germline assignment: CDR1 MDHEN and CDR2 SYDVKM. The CDR3 runs to 15 residues. With V trimmed by 5 bases and J by 8 bases, 9 bases remained unmatched. The CDR3 region has the DNA TGTGCCAGCAGTCCTACCCGGACAGGGGAAGAAAAACTGTTTTTT. It translates to CASSPTRTGEEKLFF.

The chain combines TRBV19 with TRBJ1-1; the D gene is possibly TRBD1 (6 bases). The V end lost 4 bases, the J end lost 2 bases, and 14 bases lay between the germline ends. Germline assignment: CDR1 LNHDA and CDR2 SQIVND (reference sequence). CDR3 size: 15 residues. The CDR3, as DNA: TGTGCCAGTAGTACAAAGACAGGACCTAACACTGAAGCTTTCTTT. As protein: CASSTKTGPNTEAFF. Full variable domain (missing parts from reference TRBV19 and TRBJ1-1): DGGITQSPKYLFRKEGQNVTLSCEQNLNHDAMYWYRQDPGQGLRLIYYSQIVNDFQKGDIAEGYSVSREKKESFPLTVTSAQKNPTAFYLCASSTKTGPNTEAFFGQGTRLTVV.

The chain is built from TRBV11-2 and TRBJ2-1, with D possibly being TRBD1 or TRBD2 (6 bases each). Looked up from germline, CDR1 is SGHAT and CDR2 is FQNNGV. V lost 5 bases, J lost 0 bases, and 17 bases lay in between. The CDR3 is 17 residues long. The CDR3 here is CASSPKGGLSSYNEQFF. The CDR3 region has the DNA TGTGCCAGCAGCCCCAAGGGGGGTCTTAGCTCCTACAATGAGCAGTTCTTC.

The chain is built from TRBV11-2 and TRBJ2-7; D is perhaps TRBD1 (5 bases). The ends were cut back, 2 bases at V and 2 bases at J, with 10 bases in the middle. The CDR3 runs to 14 residues. The germline gives CDR1 SGHAT, CDR2 FQNNGV. DNA of the CDR3: TGTGCCAGCAGCTTACAGGGCGGAACCTACGAGCAGTACTTC. Translation gives CASSLQGGTYEQYF.

The chain is built from TRBV29-1 and TRBJ2-1; D might be TRBD1 (5 bases). The CDR3 loop spans 13 amino acids. Trimming pared 5 bases from V and 9 bases from J, leaving 17 bases between. From germline, CDR1 is SQVTM and CDR2 ANQGSEA. This CDR3 is CSVSDGRVVEQFF. In DNA, the CDR3 is TGCAGCGTTTCCGATGGCAGGGTTGTTGAGCAGTTCTTC.

The chain combines TRBV4-3 with TRBJ2-3; D may be TRBD1 or TRBD2 (5 bases each). The V end was cut by 1 base, the J end by 1 base, with 6 bases between. Germline CDR1 LGHNA, CDR2 YSLEER. This CDR3 region has 14 residues. The CDR3 nucleotides read TGCGCCAGCAGCCAAGTGGGGGGCACAGATACGCAGTATTTT. It translates to CASSQVGGTDTQYF.

CDR3 bases: TGTGCCAGCAGTAGGGCCCGGCTGATGAACAATGAGCAGTTCTTC. This codes for CASSRARLMNNEQFF. The chain is built from TRBV28 and TRBJ2-1; no clear D gene. Per the germline V gene, CDR1 is MDHEN and CDR2 is SYDVKM. The germline V and J ends were trimmed by 5 bases and 5 bases, with 16 bases remaining between them. The CDR3 is 15 amino acids.

The rearrangement joins TRBV4-3 to TRBJ1-2, with a weak D call TRBD1 (5 bases). The germline CDR1 and CDR2 sequences are LGHNA and YSLEER. Trimming removed 0 bases at V and 0 bases at J, with 17 bases between. This CDR3 has 18 residues. The CDR3 here is CASSQDYSRGNSNYGYTF. CDR3 nucleotides: TGCGCCAGCAGCCAAGATTACTCCCGGGGGAACTCTAACTATGGCTACACCTTC.

The chain links TRBV27 to TRBJ2-2, with a weak D call TRBD2 (6 bases). V lost 4 bases, J lost 7 bases, and 10 bases lay in between. The CDR3 is 13 amino acids. Germline loops: CDR1 MNHEY, CDR2 SMNVEV (reference sequence). CDR3 nucleotide sequence: TGTGCCAGCAGTTGGCAGGGAGGCGGGGAGCTGTTTTTT. This sequence encodes CASSWQGGGELFF.

The genes are TRBV7-9 and TRBJ2-1; 8 bases map to TRBD2. This CDR3 has 13 residues. J lost 7 bases, V lost 6 bases, and 5 bases had no gene match. Germline assignment: CDR1 SEHNR and CDR2 FQNEAQ (reference sequence). The DNA of the CDR3 is TGTGCCAGCAGTTCCGGGACTAGGAATGAGCAGTTCTTC. Its protein is CASSSGTRNEQFF.

CDR3 in amino acids: CASSVPSGGANTGELFF. CDR3 nucleotide sequence: TGTGCCAGCAGCGTTCCTAGCGGGGGGGCCAACACCGGGGAGCTGTTTTTT. J is TRBJ2-2 and V is TRBV9; 12 positions match TRBD2. The CDR3 runs 17 residues. V shed 2 bases and J 2 bases; nucleotides not matched to a gene: 4. The germline V gene encodes CDR1 SGDLS and CDR2 YYNGEE.

This sequence joins TRBV4-1 and TRBJ1-4; TRBD1 might be the D (5 bases). Germline V lookup: CDR1 MGHRA, CDR2 YSYEKL. The CDR3 runs 14 residues. V lost 3 bases, J lost 3 bases, and 8 bases lay in between. CDR3 sequence: CASSHQGANEKLFF. The CDR3 DNA follows: TGCGCCAGCAGCCATCAGGGTGCTAATGAAAAACTGTTTTTT.

The rearrangement joins TRBV4-2 to TRBJ2-7; D ambiguous. The CDR3 is 13 amino acids. Germline CDR1 and CDR2: LGHNA and YNFKEQ. The germline V and J ends were trimmed by 0 bases and 6 bases, with 9 bases remaining between them. The CDR3 reads CASSQDISTEQYV. The CDR3 DNA reads as TGTGCCAGCAGCCAAGATATTTCCACCGAGCAGTACGTC.

The rearrangement uses TRBV2 and TRBJ2-5, with 7 positions matching TRBD2. The CDR3 runs to 15 residues. V shed 3 bases, J shed 9 bases, and the junction held 13 bases outside the gene matches. The germline V gene encodes CDR1 SNHLY and CDR2 FYNNEI. For the CDR3, the DNA is TGTGCCAGCAGTGACCCGGGGGGAGGCGGGGAGGCCCAGTACTTC. It is translated as CASSDPGGGGEAQYF.

V and J are TRBV25-1 and TRBJ2-1; D gene uncertain. V was cut by 5 bases and J by 13 bases, with 12 bases left in between. There are 11 residues in the CDR3. CDR1 MGHDK and CDR2 SYGVNS come from the germline V gene. CDR3 nucleotides: TGTGCCAGCAGTCATCGGAGTATACAGTTCTTC. Protein product: CASSHRSIQFF.

The V and J genes are TRBV10-3 and TRBJ1-5; D gene ambiguous. Trimming took 6 bases from V and 3 from J, leaving 12 bases between them. The germline gives CDR1 ENHRY, CDR2 SYGVKD. The CDR3 spans 14 residues. DNA for the CDR3: TGTGCCATCAGAGACGTGGACGCCAATCAGCCCCAGCATTTT. Its protein is CAIRDVDANQPQHF.

V and J are TRBV6-5 and TRBJ1-2, with D uncertain. The CDR3 consists of 14 residues. Looked up from germline, CDR1 is MNHEY and CDR2 is SVGAGI. V lost 7 bases and J lost 3, with 15 bases in between. The CDR3 DNA follows: TGTGCCAGCAAGGGTTATGTGAAGGACTATGGCTACACCTTC. Translation: CASKGYVKDYGYTF.

The CDR3 region has the DNA TGCAGTGCTAGAGATCTCCGTGGCTACACCTTC. Protein sequence: CSARDLRGYTF. V gene TRBV20-1 combines with J gene TRBJ1-2; D is unresolved. In germline, CDR1 is DFQATT, CDR2 SNEGSKA (reference sequence). The CDR3 is 11 residues long. Trimming left V 0 bases short and J 7 bases short, with 6 bases between.

The chain couples TRBV5-4 to TRBJ1-6; unclear D gene. Deletions cut 4 bases from V and 9 bases from J, with 8 bases between. The CDR3 sequence is 12 residues long. The V gene's germline CDR1 is SGHNT and CDR2 YYREEE (reference sequence). CDR3 nucleotide sequence: TGTGCCAGCAGCGAAAACGGTTCACCCCTCCACTTT. It codes for CASSENGSPLHF.

V and J are TRBV4-2 and TRBJ1-5; 7 nucleotides agree with TRBD1. CDR1 is LGHNA, CDR2 YNFKEQ, per germline. The CDR3 contains 16 residues. V was pared by 1 base and J by 1 base, with 4 bases of the junction left unmatched. The CDR3, as DNA: TGTGCCAGCAGCCAAGGAGCAGGGGGAAGCAATCAGCCCCAGCATTTT. Amino acids: CASSQGAGGSNQPQHF.

The chain employs TRBV6-6 and TRBJ1-4, with TRBD1 as a possible D gene (6 bases). Germline loops: CDR1 MNHNY, CDR2 SVGAGI (reference sequence). Trimming stripped 6 bases from V and 0 bases from J, with 14 bases between. The CDR3 contains 16 residues. CDR3 residues: CASSEGGTATNEKLFF. DNA of the CDR3: TGTGCCAGCAGCGAGGGGGGGACCGCAACTAATGAAAAACTGTTTTTT.

The chain links TRBV7-9 to TRBJ2-5; TRBD1 aligns across 7 bases. The CDR3 is 15 residues long. Germline V CDR1 and CDR2: SEHNR, FQNEAQ (reference sequence). The J segment lost 3 bases and the V segment lost 0 bases, leaving 4 bases of the junction unmatched. The CDR3 here is CASSLAQGQKETQYF. CDR3 DNA sequence: TGTGCCAGCAGCTTAGCACAGGGACAGAAAGAGACCCAGTACTTC.

The chain joins TRBV5-8 to TRBJ2-3, with 8 positions matching TRBD1. CDR1 and CDR2 (germline): SGHTS, YDEGEE. This CDR3 is 15 amino acids long. Trimming cost V 1 base and J 2 bases; bases outside gene matches: 3. The CDR3 coding sequence is TGTGCCAGCAGCTTGCGGGACAGGTTCACAGATACGCAGTATTTT. Protein sequence: CASSLRDRFTDTQYF.

V gene TRBV28 combines with J gene TRBJ1-1; D remains ambiguous. The CDR3 covers 14 residues. Between the trimmed V and J ends, which lost 7 bases and 0 bases, there was a span of 12 bases. Germline V lookup: CDR1 MDHEN, CDR2 SYDVKM. The CDR3 here is CASTIQGVNTEAFF. CDR3 nucleotides: TGTGCCAGCACTATTCAAGGAGTGAACACTGAAGCTTTCTTT. Supplemented by reference TRBV28 and TRBJ1-1, the full variable domain reads DVKVTQSSRYLVKRTGEKVFLECVQDMDHENMFWYRQDPGLGLRLIYFSYDVKMKEKGDIPEGYSVSREKKERFSLILESASTNQTSMYLCASTIQGVNTEAFFGQGTRLTVV.

The rearrangement uses TRBV19 and TRBJ2-3; TRBD1 matches at 9 bases. Germline assignment: CDR1 LNHDA and CDR2 SQIVND (reference sequence). The CDR3 sequence is 16 residues long. The ends lost 6 bases at V and 4 bases at J; junction bases unmatched: 11. CDR3 region: CASSRRDRDWADTQYF. The CDR3, as DNA: TGTGCCAGTAGCAGACGGGACAGGGATTGGGCAGATACGCAGTATTTT.

The genes are TRBV6-5 and TRBJ2-1; 9 bases match TRBD1. The V segment lost 5 bases and the J segment 3 bases; nucleotides outside the gene matches: 2. This CDR3 is built from 14 residues. Looked up from germline, CDR1 is MNHEY and CDR2 is SVGAGI. The CDR3 spells CASSTGGFYNEQFF. The CDR3 DNA sequence: TGTGCCAGCAGTACAGGGGGCTTCTACAATGAGCAGTTCTTC.

The V gene is TRBV9, the J gene TRBJ1-4, with TRBD1 identical over 11 bases. CDR1 is SGDLS, CDR2 YYNGEE, per germline. The CDR3 extends over 16 amino acids. Trimming removed 3 bases from V and 8 bases from J; junction bases left unmatched: 9. The DNA of the CDR3 is TGTGCCAGCAGCGCCGGACGGGACAGGGGGTGGGAAAAACTGTTTTTT. Amino acid sequence: CASSAGRDRGWEKLFF.

The chain joins TRBV7-8 to TRBJ2-7; the match to TRBD1 covers 10 bases. This CDR3 has 16 amino acids. Germline assignment: CDR1 SGHVS and CDR2 FQNEAQ. V was pared by 5 bases and J by 1 base, with 8 bases of the junction left unmatched. This chain's CDR3 is CASSVTGGFGSYEQYF. The CDR3 DNA reads as TGTGCCAGCAGCGTGACAGGGGGCTTTGGGTCCTACGAGCAGTACTTC.